Listed below are T cell receptor beta chains from one sample, sequenced in a study of blood T cells in healthy people across ages. MiXCR was run by TCRdb on the 5' RACE reads, yielding one entry per CDR3 protein. The sample records almost 550,000 distinct CDR3 sequences, less than 25% being singletons. The same data also went into a second study, on T cells of mothers and their children.

Material for sequencing was blood. The receptors were gathered from a boy aged 5-17 years in good health. Each CDR3 is given with its conserved first and last residue. A D gene is named only where the DNA matches it firmly. A clone size is listed for some rows: how often the clone was seen (once, few, many), or a class if it is expanded.

v_call,d_call,clone_size,j_call,cdr3_nt,cdr3_aa
TRBV15,NA,few,TRBJ2-6,TGTGCCACCAGCAGAGTGAGGGGACACCGCTCTGGGGCCAACGTCCTGACTTTC,CATSRVRGHRSGANVLTF
TRBV6-5,NA,NA,TRBJ1-4,TGTGCCAGCAGCCCGCTGAAGGGGCGAGTCTTCGGAAAACTGTTTTTT,CASSPLKGRVFGKLFF
TRBV12-3/TRBV12-4,NA,NA,TRBJ2-5,TGTGCCACTTCACCCACTAGCCTCCAAGAGACCCAGTACTTC,CATSPTSLQETQYF
TRBV20-1,NA,few,TRBJ2-1,TGCAGTGCTAGAGGTGGGGCCCATTCTTACAATGAGCAGTTCTTC,CSARGGAHSYNEQFF
TRBV5-4,NA,few,TRBJ2-5,TGCGCCAGCAGCTTGGAGCCTACTGAGACCCAGTACTTC,CASSLEPTETQYF
TRBV4-3,NA,few,TRBJ2-1,TGCGCCAGCAGCCAAGATGAGATCCAACCGGATGGCTACAATGAGCAGTTCTTC,CASSQDEIQPDGYNEQFF
TRBV12-3/TRBV12-4,TRBD2,NA,TRBJ2-1,TGTGCCAGCAGTTTATTATTTGGGGCATTTGAGACTAGCGGGAGGGTCAATGAGCAGTTCTTC,CASSLLFGAFETSGRVNEQFF
TRBV4-3,NA,few,TRBJ2-3,TGCGCCAGCAGCCAAGATCGGCTAATCAGCACAGATACGCAGTATTTT,CASSQDRLISTDTQYF
TRBV12-3/TRBV12-4,TRBD2,few,TRBJ2-7,TGTGCCAGCAGTTTACGGGAGGGCTTGGGGACTACTTACGAGCAGTACTTC,CASSLREGLGTTYEQYF
TRBV6-1,NA,few,TRBJ2-3,TGTGCCAGCAGCCCCGCCGGGAGAGGGCCTAGCACAGATACGCAGTATTTT,CASSPAGRGPSTDTQYF
TRBV4-1,NA,NA,TRBJ1-4,TGCGCCAGCAGCCAAGACGACAGTCTGTCTAATGAAAAACTGCTTTTT,CASSQDDSLSNEKLLF
TRBV9,TRBD2,NA,TRBJ2-1,TGTGCCAGCAGCGTAGAAATAGCGGGAGACAATGAGCAGTTCTTC,CASSVEIAGDNEQFF
TRBV11-2,NA,NA,TRBJ2-5,TGTGCCAGCAGCTTCCACAGCCTACTCCAAGAGACCCAGTACTTC,CASSFHSLLQETQYF
TRBV20-1,NA,NA,TRBJ1-4,TGCAGTGCTAGGAGATGGTTCTGGACTAATGAAAAACTGTTTTTT,CSARRWFWTNEKLFF
TRBV5-1,TRBD2,NA,TRBJ2-5,TGCGCCAGCAGCCGTGGGACTATTCAAGAGACCCAGTACTTC,CASSRGTIQETQYF
TRBV7-2,NA,few,TRBJ1-2,TGTGCCAGCAGTGAGGACAATGTCCATGGCTACACCTTC,CASSEDNVHGYTF